The next 25 T cell receptor beta chains were all read from a single sample in a study of blood T cell repertoires in COVID-19. Repertoires were generated with immunoSEQ multiplex PCR, while TCRdb's copy carries only in-frame clones and drops some. The sample has around 30,000 clones; roughly 84% are singletons. The sample was peripheral blood. The receptors come from a man aged 55 to 70 with active COVID-19.

The chain recombines TRBV24-1 with TRBJ2-1; 7 bases agree with TRBD1. The CDR3 spans 13 residues. Germline V gene lookup returns CDR1 KGHDR and CDR2 SFDVKD. V lost 8 bases and J lost 5; bases outside the gene matches: 5. The CDR3 region is CATMGQGDNEQFF. The CDR3 DNA sequence: TGTGCCACCATGGGGCAGGGGGACAATGAGCAGTTCTTC.

The CDR3 coding sequence is TGTGCCAGCAGCCAAGGGTGGAGGGACGCCTATAATTCACCCCTCCACTTT. Protein sequence: CASSQGWRDAYNSPLHF. The chain carries TRBV4-2 and TRBJ1-6; a possible D gene is TRBD1 (5 bases). V lost 1 base to trimming and J lost 2 bases, with 12 bases between them. Germline CDR1 reads LGHNA; CDR2 reads YNFKEQ. This CDR3 comprises 17 residues.

The rearrangement uses TRBV7-2 and TRBJ2-3; 11 bases line up with TRBD2. CDR3 size: 16 residues. V trimming: 1 base; J trimming: 5 bases; junction bases outside the gene matches: 5. The germline V gene encodes CDR1 SGHTA and CDR2 FQGNSA. The CDR3 is CASSLGALAGGDTQYF. CDR3 bases: TGTGCCAGCAGCTTAGGGGCGCTAGCGGGGGGAGATACGCAGTATTTT.

The V gene is TRBV10-3, the J gene TRBJ1-1; TRBD1 might be the D (5 bases). The length of the CDR3 is 13 residues. Trimming shortened V by 3 bases and J by 4 bases, and 9 bases separated the two germline ends. Germline V gene data show CDR1 as ENHRY and CDR2 as SYGVKD. CDR3 in amino acids: CAISDRGSTEAFF. In DNA, the CDR3 is TGTGCCATCAGTGACCGGGGGAGCACTGAAGCTTTCTTT.

The CDR3 here is CASSVLGPGKQETQYF. In DNA, the CDR3 is TGTGCCAGCAGCGTACTGGGCCCAGGAAAACAAGAGACCCAGTACTTC. The chain links TRBV28 to TRBJ2-5; the D is unclear. Trimming shortened V by 6 bases and J by 2 bases, and 19 bases separated the two germline ends. CDR3 length: 16 residues. Germline V gives CDR1 MDHEN, CDR2 SYDVKM.

The rearrangement joins TRBV4-3 to TRBJ1-2; TRBD1 matches 8 bases. CDR1 is LGHNA and CDR2 is YSLEER in the germline V gene. The CDR3 contains 14 residues. V lost 0 bases to trimming and J lost 8 bases; unmatched junction nucleotides: 5. The CDR3 DNA is TGCGCCAGCAGCCAAGAACAGGGGGTTACCGGCTACACCTTC. Its translation: CASSQEQGVTGYTF.

The chain is built from TRBV30 and TRBJ1-1; 9 bases map to TRBD1. This CDR3 has 17 residues. Germline CDR1 and CDR2: GTSNPN and SVGIG (reference sequence). Trimming took 5 bases from V and 0 from J; bases not matched to a gene: 13. Written as DNA, the CDR3 is TGTGCCTGGTACCCCGGGACAGGGTCCCTTCTGAACACTGAAGCTTTCTTT. As protein: CAWYPGTGSLLNTEAFF.

The rearrangement uses TRBV6-6 and TRBJ2-2, with 10 positions matching TRBD2. Germline loops: CDR1 MNHNY, CDR2 SVGAGI (reference sequence). The CDR3 is 17 amino acids. V gave up 6 bases and J gave up 6 bases; unmatched junction bases: 13. The CDR3 DNA reads as TGTGCCAGCAGCCGAACTGCGGCTAGCGGGAGTCCCGGGGAGCTGTTTTTT. Translation gives CASSRTAASGSPGELFF.

This clone has just one count. The chain joins TRBV2 to TRBJ2-7; D may be TRBD2 (5 bases). Germline CDR1 reads SNHLY; CDR2 reads FYNNEI. There are 14 residues in the CDR3. Trimming shortened V by 6 bases and J by 5 bases, and 17 bases separated the two germline ends. The CDR3 is CASRVTILGNEQYF. The CDR3 DNA reads TGTGCCAGCAGGGTGACTATCCTGGGGAACGAGCAGTACTTC.

The rearrangement links TRBV4-1 to TRBJ1-1; no reliable D call. Germline values: CDR1 MGHRA, CDR2 YSYEKL. This CDR3 is built from 13 residues. Trimming shortened V by 0 bases and J by 14 bases, and 16 bases separated the two germline ends. The CDR3 coding sequence is TGCGCCAGCAGCCAAGATACGGCCAGGAAAAGATTCTTT. This translates into CASSQDTARKRFF.

In this sample, this clone turned up once. The chain is built from TRBV5-1 and TRBJ2-1, with D possibly TRBD1 on 6 matching bases. The CDR3 is 13 amino acids. CDR1 SGHRS and CDR2 YFSETQ come from the germline V gene. V was trimmed by 4 bases and J by 6 bases, leaving 11 bases between them. The CDR3 reads CASSPDSGNEQFF. The DNA for the CDR3 is TGCGCCAGCAGCCCGGACAGTGGCAATGAGCAGTTCTTC. Variable domain in full (rest from reference TRBV5-1 and TRBJ2-1): KAGVTQTPRYLIKTRGQQVTLSCSPISGHRSVSWYQQTPGQGLQFLFEYFSETQRNKGNFPGRFSGRQFSNSRSEMNVSTLELGDSALYLCASSPDSGNEQFFGPGTRLTVL.

This sequence joins TRBV4-3 and TRBJ2-4; D is possibly TRBD2 (5 bases). The CDR3 covers 15 residues. Germline values: CDR1 LGHNA, CDR2 YSLEER. V lost 1 base and J 5 bases, leaving 12 bases between the germline ends. This chain's CDR3 is CASSQAVSGENIQYF. CDR3 DNA sequence: TGCGCCAGCAGCCAAGCGGTATCCGGGGAAAACATTCAGTACTTC.

The rearrangement uses TRBV15 and TRBJ1-1, with TRBD1 identical over 10 bases. Per the germline V gene, CDR1 is LNHNV and CDR2 is YYDKDF (reference sequence). CDR3 size: 14 residues. V lost 9 bases to trimming and J lost 2 bases; unmatched junction nucleotides: 6. CDR3 bases: TGTGCCACGCGGAGGGACAGGGGCAACACTGAAGCTTTCTTT. Translation: CATRRDRGNTEAFF.

This chain connects TRBV11-2 to TRBJ2-2; D is perhaps TRBD1 (5 bases). This CDR3 is built from 16 residues. The germline V gene has CDR1 SGHAT and CDR2 FQNNGV. The V gene lost 2 bases and the J gene lost 2 bases, with 12 bases spanning the gap. The CDR3 sequence is CASSLRGHQNTGELFF. CDR3 coding DNA: TGTGCCAGCAGCTTAAGGGGTCATCAAAACACCGGGGAGCTGTTTTTT.

In this sample, this clone turned up once. This rearrangement joins TRBV15 to TRBJ2-7; TRBD2 might be the D (6 bases). Germline-derived CDR1 and CDR2 are LNHNV and YYDKDF (reference sequence). V dropped 5 bases and J dropped 2 bases, with 13 bases sitting between them. The CDR3 totals 14 residues. The CDR3 here is CATSGRTGAYEQYF. The CDR3 DNA reads TGTGCCACCAGCGGCCGTACGGGGGCCTACGAGCAGTACTTC. Complete variable domain (other parts from reference TRBV15 and TRBJ2-7): DAMVIQNPRYQVTQFGKPVTLSCSQTLNHNVMYWYQQKSSQAPKLLFHYYDKDFNNEADTPDNFQSRRPNTSFCFLDIRSPGLGDTAMYLCATSGRTGAYEQYFGPGTRLTVT.

The V and J genes are TRBV15 and TRBJ1-5; D perhaps matches TRBD1 (5 bases). CDR1 and CDR2 from the germline V gene are LNHNV and YYDKDF (reference sequence). The CDR3 contains 14 residues. V lost 4 bases and J lost 1, with 8 bases in between. CDR3 bases: TGTGCCACCAGCAAGCAGGGAAGCAATCAGCCCCAGCATTTT. It yields the protein CATSKQGSNQPQHF.

V usage is TRBV9 and J usage is TRBJ1-3; no firm D call. Germline V CDR1 and CDR2: SGDLS, YYNGEE. The CDR3 sequence is 14 residues long. Trimming left V 0 bases short and J 0 bases short, with 4 bases between. CDR3 region: CASSVESSGNTIYF. Here the CDR3 DNA reads TGTGCCAGCAGCGTAGAGAGCTCTGGAAACACCATATATTTT.

The rearrangement links TRBV6-1 to TRBJ2-1; 8 bases map to TRBD2. Per the germline V gene, CDR1 is MNHNS and CDR2 is SASEGT. This CDR3 comprises 15 residues. V lost 1 base and J lost 4; bases outside the gene matches: 3. The CDR3 DNA reads as TGTGCCAGCAGTGAAGGACTAGCGACATACAATGAGCAGTTCTTC. Translation: CASSEGLATYNEQFF.

This clone was seen a single time. The gene calls are TRBV9 and TRBJ2-5; D perhaps matches TRBD1 (7 bases). Germline V gives CDR1 SGDLS, CDR2 YYNGEE. This CDR3 is 17 amino acids long. Trimming stripped 3 bases from V and 2 bases from J, with 20 bases between. CDR3 DNA sequence: TGTGCCAGCAGCGGCCCGCCCAGGGGGGACCTTCAAGAGACCCAGTACTTC. It encodes CASSGPPRGDLQETQYF.

The V gene is TRBV10-3, the J gene TRBJ2-3, with 7 bases aligning to TRBD1. This CDR3 region has 16 residues. The germline gives CDR1 ENHRY, CDR2 SYGVKD. J lost 4 bases, V lost 6 bases, and 13 bases had no gene match. CDR3 sequence: CAIRGEGARKADTQYF. The DNA of the CDR3 is TGTGCCATCAGGGGAGAGGGGGCGAGGAAAGCAGATACGCAGTATTTT.

The V gene is TRBV20-1, the J gene TRBJ1-5, with D unclear. Germline V gene data show CDR1 as DFQATT and CDR2 as SNEGSKA (reference sequence). V dropped 3 bases and J dropped 6 bases, with 18 bases sitting between them. This CDR3 has 15 amino acids. The CDR3 here is CSASVPLSSVQPQHF. The CDR3 DNA reads as TGCAGTGCTAGTGTCCCTCTTTCTTCGGTTCAGCCCCAGCATTTT.

The V gene is TRBV6-1, the J gene TRBJ2-3; 7 bases map to TRBD1. J was trimmed by 4 bases and V by 1 base; bases with no gene match: 2. The CDR3 consists of 14 residues. Germline assignment: CDR1 MNHNS and CDR2 SASEGT. The CDR3 is CASSEGGGPDTQYF. The CDR3 DNA follows: TGTGCCAGCAGTGAAGGAGGGGGCCCAGATACGCAGTATTTT.

This clone was recorded a few times. J is TRBJ2-1 and V is TRBV7-2; 15 bases match TRBD2. With V trimmed by 1 base and J by 3 bases, 4 bases remained unmatched. The CDR3 runs 18 residues. Germline V gene lookup returns CDR1 SGHTA and CDR2 FQGNSA. The CDR3 here is CASSLEGTSGRFYNEQFF. DNA for the CDR3: TGTGCCAGCAGCTTAGAGGGGACTAGCGGGAGGTTCTACAATGAGCAGTTCTTC.

The chain carries TRBV19 and TRBJ2-3, with 7 bases identical to TRBD2. The J segment lost 3 bases and the V segment lost 7 bases, leaving 7 bases of the junction unmatched. This CDR3 comprises 14 residues. The V gene's germline CDR1 is LNHDA and CDR2 SQIVND (reference sequence). The DNA for the CDR3 is TGTGCCAGTATGGCGGGAGTGGGGACAGATACGCAGTATTTT. Protein sequence: CASMAGVGTDTQYF.

The chain recombines TRBV5-4 with TRBJ2-5; TRBD2 aligns across 7 bases. Germline V gives CDR1 SGHNT, CDR2 YYREEE (reference sequence). V was pared by 5 bases and J by 7 bases, with 8 bases of the junction left unmatched. The CDR3 consists of 13 residues. The DNA of the CDR3 is TGTGCCAGCAGTTCGGGAGGCCCGGGGACCCAGTACTTC. Residues: CASSSGGPGTQYF.